The 7 T cell receptor beta chains given below trace back to one sample, sequenced in a study of identical twins (dated by TCRdb to the mid-2010s). The library came from 5' RACE. Instrument used: Illumina HiSeq 2000. The public reads were run again by TCRdb, first through fastp at Q25 and then through MiXCR, and only productive beta chains were kept. All rows with the same CDR3 protein become a single entry with the most common DNA and genes. Recorded for this sample are about 240,000 distinct CDR3 sequences; 6% to 8.5% of them occurred a single time. The top ten clonotypes cover roughly 5% of the sample. This sample also appeared in a second study, on yellow fever vaccine responses in identical twins.

The specimen was CD8+ T cells sorted from blood. The receptor source for this set is a woman under 30 in good health.

Only a few counts were recorded for this clonotype. The V call is TRBV6-6, the J call TRBJ2-7; 9 bases map to TRBD1. The CDR3 contains 12 residues. The J segment lost 5 bases and the V segment lost 4 bases, leaving 0 bases of the junction unmatched. CDR1 is MNHNY, CDR2 SVGAGI, per germline (reference sequence). This CDR3 is CASSWTGDEQYV. In DNA form, the CDR3 reads TGTGCCAGCAGTTGGACAGGGGACGAGCAGTACGTC.

This sequence joins TRBV20-1 and TRBJ2-3; possibly TRBD1 or TRBD2 for D (6 bases each). V was clipped by 6 bases and J by 5 bases, with 21 bases between them. This CDR3 comprises 15 residues. The germline CDR1 and CDR2 sequences are DFQATT and SNEGSKA (reference sequence). Written as DNA, the CDR3 is TGCAGTGCCCAAGGGGGGTGGGGGGCTGAAGATACGCAGTATTTT. Protein sequence: CSAQGGWGAEDTQYF.

This clonotype has just a few counts. The chain joins TRBV24-1 to TRBJ2-5, with 14 bases aligning to TRBD2. In germline, CDR1 is KGHDR, CDR2 SFDVKD. The CDR3 length is 16 residues. V shed 4 bases, J shed 4 bases, and the junction held 4 bases outside the gene matches. DNA of the CDR3: TGTGCCACCAGTGAACCCGGACTAGCGGGAGGAGAGACCCAGTACTTC. This codes for CATSEPGLAGGETQYF.

This clonotype was observed many times. The chain joins TRBV29-1 to TRBJ2-1, with D possibly matching TRBD1 (6 bases). CDR1 is SQVTM and CDR2 is ANQGSEA in the germline V gene. Trimming pared 0 bases from V and 8 bases from J, leaving 14 bases between. The length of the CDR3 is 14 residues. In DNA, the CDR3 is TGCAGCGTTGAAGATCGGCAGGGGACCCATGAGCAGTTCTTC. Amino acid sequence: CSVEDRQGTHEQFF.

The table lists this clonotype with many counts. This chain connects TRBV6-6 to TRBJ2-5; possibly TRBD2 for D (6 bases). With 0 bases removed from V and 10 bases from J, the gap between germline ends came to 9 bases. Germline V gene sequence: CDR1 MNHNY, CDR2 SVGAGI (reference sequence). The length of the CDR3 is 12 residues. Written as DNA, the CDR3 is TGTGCCAGCAGTTACTCTTGGCGGGACCAGTACTTC. Amino acid sequence: CASSYSWRDQYF.

This clonotype was detected ten times or more. The V gene is TRBV5-1, the J gene TRBJ2-7; the D gene is possibly TRBD2 (5 bases). This CDR3 contains 14 residues. The germline V gene encodes CDR1 SGHRS and CDR2 YFSETQ. Between the trimmed V and J ends, which lost 0 bases and 0 bases, there was a span of 7 bases. This CDR3 reads CASSLDTSSYEQYF. CDR3 coding DNA: TGCGCCAGCAGCTTGGACACTAGCTCCTACGAGCAGTACTTC.

This clonotype has at least ten counts. The chain links TRBV25-1 to TRBJ1-1; TRBD1 is a possible D gene (5 bases). Germline CDR1 MGHDK, CDR2 SYGVNS. The CDR3 runs 15 residues. V gave up 3 bases and J gave up 0 bases, with 11 bases separating them. DNA for the CDR3: TGTGCCAGCAGTGATTCCAGGGACCTGAACACTGAAGCTTTCTTT. Translating gives CASSDSRDLNTEAFF.